This T cell receptor (beta chain) was recovered during a study of cytomegalovirus exposure and HLA in healthy donors. CDR3 length equals 17 residues. The V gene's germline CDR1 is LGHNA and CDR2 YSLEER. V was trimmed by 0 bases and J by 5 bases, leaving 16 bases between them. Points on this clone: Its antigen is unidentified.

Study observations and caveats: In a later analysis, an Asian-associated ancestry cluster reportedly showed fewer N-insertions than the 666-donor mean.

60 Vbeta and 13 Jbeta primers were used in PCR. Sequencing was performed with immunoSEQ multiplex PCR; in TCRdb, only in-frame clones are kept and a portion is missing. The sample has 150,000 to 200,000 clones; 68% are singletons. This receptor was identified in a woman between 40 and 55 years old in good health and CMV-seropositive. The genes are TRBV4-3 and TRBJ1-4; D is ambiguous. Sequencing was done on a sample of PBMCs. CDR3 bases: TGCGCCAGCAGCCAAGATCTTCCCACGACGGGAAATGAAAAACTGTTTTTT. It yields the protein CASSQDLPTTGNEKLFF.